Here is one T cell receptor (beta chain) with its context. The CDR3 is made up of 15 amino acids. Germline CDR1 MNHEY, CDR2 SMNVEV (reference sequence). Losses at the gene ends were 6 bases for V and 9 bases for J; bases not matched to a gene: 11. This sample stems from a study of blood T cells in healthy people across ages. Primers used in a second PCR of roughly 6 to 11 cycles were a sample-barcoded 5' primer and a J-beta primer mix. TCRdb ran MiXCR on the 5' RACE reads and lists one entry per CDR3 protein. The profile covers 1.5 million to 2 million distinct CDR3 sequences, with more than 35% appearing a single time and roughly 24% taken by the ten largest.

The sequence was collected from a human donor in good health. This chain uses TRBV27 with TRBJ2-7; 13 nucleotides align to TRBD2. The sample consisted of blood. The CDR3: CASSPGLAGEGVQYF. DNA for the CDR3: TGTGCCAGCAGCCCTGGACTAGCGGGGGAAGGTGTGCAGTACTTC.